This TCR beta chain was retrieved from a study of PD-1 blockade in classical Hodgkin lymphoma. On this clone itself: No antigen is known for it.

Findings of the study overall: Newly diagnosed patients had diversity similar to the baseline diversity of complete responders. Exclusion covered patients beginning nivolumab under 1 year post-ASCT. Healthy donors were reported to have higher baseline TCR diversity than newly diagnosed patients.

Here immunoSEQ multiplex PCR was the method, and the copy in TCRdb shows in-frame clones only, minus some. The profile covers just under 65,000 clones, with about 89% appearing a single time and 10% taken by the ten largest. V was shortened by 0 bases and J by 0 bases, with 4 bases between the two germline ends. Germline V gene data show CDR1 as SGHRS and CDR2 as YFSETQ. This CDR3 spans 14 amino acids. The time point here: cycle 4 day 1 (C4D1), after less than 7 weeks of nivolumab. Autologous stem cell transplantation was followed by relapse in every patient, and brentuximab vedotin exposure varied. Patients reached a best response of complete response, partial response or progressive disease.

Sequenced here: peripheral blood mononuclear cells (PBMCs), sampled before the fourth cycle of nivolumab. The TCR sequence derives from a human donor with classical Hodgkin lymphoma. The chain couples TRBV5-1 to TRBJ1-3; no definite D call. This chain's CDR3 is CASSLVGSGNTIYF. The CDR3 DNA sequence: TGCGCCAGCAGCTTGGTAGGCTCTGGAAACACCATATATTTT.